This TCR beta chain was sequenced during a study of T-cell reconstitution after alpha-beta-depleted transplantation in children. Overall study findings and caveats: Alpha-beta T cells about two months after transplant reportedly derived from several hundred expanded graft clones. By one year post-transplant, T-cell counts and diversity largely arose from T cells that were newly produced.

A library of TCRbeta sequences, prepared with unique molecular identifiers, was generated. From the PCR reads, TCRdb called clonotypes with MiXCR, one entry per CDR3 protein. The table lists approximately 290,000 distinct CDR3 sequences, approximately 10% of them singletons. This CDR3 region has 12 residues. The germline gives CDR1 SQVTM, CDR2 ANQGSEA. Between the trimmed V and J ends, which lost 4 bases and 1 base, there was a span of 6 bases. Comments on this clonotype: No antigen is known for it.

The source was peripheral blood, collected 180 days after TCRalphabeta/CD19-depleted stem cell transplant. This TCR was sampled from a male patient between 2 and 15 years old who had a stem cell transplant for chronic granulomatous disease, so the T cells may come from the graft donor. This chain uses TRBV29-1 with TRBJ2-3, with unresolved D. As DNA, the CDR3 is TGCAGCGTTGCGCAGCGCACAGATACGCAGTATTTT. Its translation is CSVAQRTDTQYF.